Listed here are 27 T cell receptor beta chains from one sample, sequenced in a study of T cells expressing NK-cell markers. TCRdb derives one entry per CDR3 protein from the 5' RACE reads, leaving out DNA. Its listing shows over 100,000 distinct CDR3 sequences. The specimen sequenced was blood T cells: a sorted CD56 or NKG2C T cell subset, CD4+ or CD8+ T cells, or bulk PBMC T cells (not recorded which). The receptors originated from a woman aged 18 to 75 in good health.

This CDR3 reads CASSDTNQGFGSDGYTF. The rearrangement links TRBV7-9 to TRBJ1-2; without DNA, the TCRdb call of TRBD1 cannot be checked. The V gene's germline CDR1 is SEHNR and CDR2 FQNEAQ (reference sequence). This CDR3 comprises 17 residues.

This chain links TRBV7-3 with TRBJ2-1; TCRdb's D gene call, TRBD2, goes unchecked for lack of DNA. Germline CDR1 and CDR2: SGHTA and FQGTGA. CDR3 length: 14 amino acids. This CDR3 is CASSPGLAGFQQFF.

This sequence joins TRBV11-2 and TRBJ2-2. CDR1 is SGHAT and CDR2 is FQNNGV in the germline V gene. The CDR3 runs 14 residues. The CDR3 reads CASSSSVDTGELFF.

This rearrangement joins TRBV28 to TRBJ2-7; lacking DNA, the TRBD1 call made by TCRdb goes unchecked. The CDR3 loop spans 17 amino acids. CDR1 MDHEN and CDR2 SYDVKM come from the germline V gene. CDR3 protein: CASSFVPPGLASNEQYF.

This rearrangement joins TRBV11-3 to TRBJ2-1. The CDR3 length is 13 residues. From germline, CDR1 is SGHNT and CDR2 YENEEA. CDR3 amino acids: CASSHGGGNEQFF.

V gene TRBV24-1 combines with J gene TRBJ2-1; the TCRdb D gene call, TRBD1, has no DNA to confirm it. CDR1 and CDR2 from the germline V gene are KGHDR and SFDVKD. There are 17 residues in the CDR3. CDR3 residues: CATSATTGVEGNNEQFF.

V is TRBV20-1 and J is TRBJ2-4; the TRBD2 assignment by TCRdb is unverifiable without DNA. The germline CDR1 and CDR2 sequences are DFQATT and SNEGSKA (reference sequence). This CDR3 region has 16 residues. CDR3: CSAVASGRAGSDIQYF.

This rearrangement joins TRBV27 to TRBJ2-3; TCRdb names TRBD1, which stays unverified in the absence of DNA. The germline V gene has CDR1 MNHEY and CDR2 SMNVEV (reference sequence). This CDR3 is built from 16 residues. The CDR3 region is CASSLIGAYSTDTQYF.

The gene calls are TRBV12-3 or TRBV12-4 and TRBJ2-1; TCRdb selects TRBD1, and the lack of DNA leaves this call unchecked. This CDR3 has 14 residues. CDR3: CASSFGGRGVEQFF.

The chain links TRBV14 to TRBJ2-1. The CDR3 runs to 13 residues. Germline loops: CDR1 SGHDN, CDR2 FVKESK. The CDR3 reads CASSQDGDDEQFF.

The gene calls are TRBV7-9 and TRBJ2-1; the D call of TRBD1 rests on TCRdb alone, since no DNA is present to check it. From germline, CDR1 is SEHNR and CDR2 FQNEAQ (reference sequence). This CDR3 region has 15 residues. This CDR3 reads CASRETRGRPHEQFF.

The chain uses TRBV5-1 and TRBJ2-7; the TCRdb D gene call, TRBD1, has no DNA to confirm it. This CDR3 region has 11 residues. Looked up from germline, CDR1 is SGHRS and CDR2 is YFSETQ. The CDR3 loop reads CASTQGYEQYF.

The chain is built from TRBV2 and TRBJ2-5. This CDR3 spans 13 amino acids. Germline V gene data show CDR1 as SNHLY and CDR2 as FYNNEI. The CDR3 reads CASSVPHQETQYF.

The V call is TRBV27, the J call TRBJ1-1. The CDR3 sequence is 14 residues long. Germline V lookup: CDR1 MNHEY, CDR2 SMNVEV (reference sequence). CDR3 protein: CASTPGLMNTEAFF.

The V and J genes are TRBV29-1 and TRBJ2-7. Per germline, CDR1 SQVTM and CDR2 ANQGSEA. This CDR3 is 13 amino acids long. This CDR3 reads CSVELMGSYEQYF.

This chain connects TRBV20-1 to TRBJ1-1. The CDR3 has 12 residues. CDR1 DFQATT and CDR2 SNEGSKA come from the germline V gene (reference sequence). Here the CDR3 reads CSARVEDTEAFF.

The rearrangement uses TRBV20-1 and TRBJ2-1. From germline, CDR1 is DFQATT and CDR2 SNEGSKA (reference sequence). The CDR3 has 14 residues. The CDR3 loop reads CSAPEASSYNEQFF.

V and J are TRBV6-1 and TRBJ1-6; as DNA is missing, the TRBD1 call by TCRdb cannot be tested. CDR1 is MNHNS, CDR2 SASEGT, per germline. This CDR3 is built from 16 residues. This CDR3 is CASSKPPDTYNSPLHF.

V and J are TRBV29-1 and TRBJ2-1; TCRdb picks TRBD1, but there is no DNA to check that call. The CDR3 is made up of 11 amino acids. The germline V gene has CDR1 SQVTM and CDR2 ANQGSEA. The CDR3 protein is CSTGIYNEQFF.

The chain carries TRBV6-5 and TRBJ1-2; TCRdb outputs TRBD1, but without DNA this stays unchecked. Germline CDR1 and CDR2: MNHEY and SVGAGI. The length of the CDR3 is 14 residues. The chain's CDR3 is CASSYSQDEFGYTF.

This rearrangement joins TRBV7-8 to TRBJ1-6; the D call of TRBD1 rests on TCRdb alone, since no DNA is present to check it. CDR1 is SGHVS and CDR2 is FQNEAQ in the germline V gene. The CDR3 extends over 15 amino acids. CDR3 sequence reads: CASSPAGADNSPLHF.

The chain is built from TRBV6-2 or TRBV6-3 and TRBJ2-7. Germline V CDR1 and CDR2: MNHEY, SVGEGT. The CDR3 is 12 amino acids. Here the CDR3 reads CASSYDGYEQYF.

This rearrangement joins TRBV27 to TRBJ2-7; the TCRdb D gene call, TRBD2, has no DNA to confirm it. Germline V gene lookup returns CDR1 MNHEY and CDR2 SMNVEV (reference sequence). CDR3 size: 15 residues. The CDR3 sequence is CASSLRPSGGYEQYF.

This sequence joins TRBV5-5 and TRBJ2-5; absent DNA, TCRdb's TRBD2 call cannot be checked. The CDR3 consists of 17 residues. Germline values: CDR1 SGHKS, CDR2 YYEKEE (reference sequence). CDR3 protein: CASSFGPFSGSQETQYF.

This chain uses TRBV7-6 with TRBJ2-1; the D call from TCRdb, TRBD1, cannot be confirmed without DNA. CDR1 and CDR2 (germline): SGHVS, FNYEAQ. The CDR3 spans 14 residues. CDR3 sequence reads: CASSLGGGPREQFF.

The chain is built from TRBV20-1 and TRBJ2-2. This CDR3 spans 13 amino acids. Germline lookup yields CDR1 DFQATT and CDR2 SNEGSKA (reference sequence). Here the CDR3 reads CSPMDGNTGELFF.

The V and J genes are TRBV11-2 and TRBJ1-2. This CDR3 contains 13 residues. Germline V gives CDR1 SGHAT, CDR2 FQNNGV. CDR3 loop: CASRNLTGYGYTF.